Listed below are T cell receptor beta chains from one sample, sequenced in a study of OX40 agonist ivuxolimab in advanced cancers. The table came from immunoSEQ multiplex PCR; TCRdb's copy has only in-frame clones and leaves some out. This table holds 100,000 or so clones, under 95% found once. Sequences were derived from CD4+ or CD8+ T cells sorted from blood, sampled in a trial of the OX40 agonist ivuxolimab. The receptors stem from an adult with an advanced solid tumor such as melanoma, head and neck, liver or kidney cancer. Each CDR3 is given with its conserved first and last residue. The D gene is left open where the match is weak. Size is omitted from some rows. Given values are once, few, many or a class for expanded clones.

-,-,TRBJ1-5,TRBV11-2,CASSLAGLEQPQHF
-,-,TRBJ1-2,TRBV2,CASSEQGGGYTF
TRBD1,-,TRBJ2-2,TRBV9,CASSPHPGQGNTGELFF
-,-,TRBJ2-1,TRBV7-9,CASSPRDSLVSSYNEQFF
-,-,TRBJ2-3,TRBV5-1,CASSLGDGTDTQYF
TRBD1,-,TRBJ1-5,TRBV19,CASRQGSVSNQPQHF
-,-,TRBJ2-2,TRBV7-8,CASSFMGALTGELFF
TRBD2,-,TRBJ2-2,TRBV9,CASSVSSGRVAGELFF
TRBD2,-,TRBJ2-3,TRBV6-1,CASTVSGGRTDTQYF
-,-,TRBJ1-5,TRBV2,CASRTGYGPSNQPQHF
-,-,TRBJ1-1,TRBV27,CASSRGDLDTEAFF
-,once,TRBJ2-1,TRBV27,CASQGDYSYNEQFF
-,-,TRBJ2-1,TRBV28,CASLLGGLNEQFF
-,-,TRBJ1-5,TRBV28,CASNSNRQPQHF
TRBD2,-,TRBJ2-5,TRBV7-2,CASSLGGGQPETQYF
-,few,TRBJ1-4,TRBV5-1,CASSLSTTFATNEKLFF
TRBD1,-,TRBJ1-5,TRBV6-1,CASSEVGTVNQPQHF
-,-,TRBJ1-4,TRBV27,CASSFLINQEKLFF
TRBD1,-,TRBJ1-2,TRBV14,CASSQYWVTGNGYTF
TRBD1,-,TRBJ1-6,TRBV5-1,CASSMTGGDSPLHF
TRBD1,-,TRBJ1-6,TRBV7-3,CASSKGGQGAPLHF
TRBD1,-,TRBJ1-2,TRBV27,CASSLFGTANYGYTF